What follows describes a single T cell receptor (beta chain). Per germline, CDR1 MNHEY and CDR2 SVGAGI. V lost 7 bases, J lost 7 bases, and 17 bases lay in between. The length of the CDR3 is 14 residues. This entry is derived from a study of blood T cell repertoires in COVID-19. Sequenced by immunoSEQ multiplex PCR; TCRdb stores in-frame clones only, minus some. The sample holds 300,000 to 450,000 clones; more than 65% are singletons and the top ten take approximately 1%. V gene TRBV6-5 combines with J gene TRBJ2-4; no firm D call. Sequenced sample: peripheral blood. This sequence was found in a human donor with acute or convalescent COVID-19. The donor label of this sample is uncertain. CDR3 bases: TGTGCCAGCATGGTGGAGCTGTTAATGAACATTCAGTACTTC. This sequence encodes CASMVELLMNIQYF.